This TCR beta chain came from a study of shared clonotypes between healthy human individuals. Of note for this clone: Its antigen is currently unknown.

Regarding the study as a whole: Naive CD4 clonotypes overlapped across a few donors at around 4.7%.

This CDR3 is built from 12 residues. Germline values: CDR1 MNHNS, CDR2 SASEGT. Trimming left V 6 bases short and J 5 bases short, with 11 bases between. Some clones are missing from TCRdb's copy, which holds only in-frame ones; the method was immunoSEQ multiplex PCR. This table holds roughly 1,000,000 clones, 78% found once. The chain has TRBV6-1 and TRBJ2-7; no definite D call. Source material: memory CD4+ T cells from PBMCs. Subset here: CD45RA-negative fraction. This sequence was found in a man younger than 30 in good health. Some clones in this sample may be carry-over from other donors' samples. The CDR3 DNA reads TGTGCCAGCAGCGTCGGACCGAACGAGCAGTACTTC. Its protein product is CASSVGPNEQYF.